This T cell receptor (beta chain) originates from a study of shared clonotypes between healthy human individuals. The overall study: With ages of 18 to 49, the donors were a couple of women and a few men. Study-wide results and caveats: Naive subsets typically showed greater estimated richness than memory subsets. The four-donor shared clonotypes exceeded non-shared clonotypes in generation probability, with non-shared ones scoring lower.

Sequencing used immunoSEQ multiplex PCR; TCRdb keeps in-frame clones, though not all of them. The sample has millions of clones, about 95% seen once. The authors divided CD4+ cells into CD45RA+ naive and CD45RA-negative memory subsets. CDR3 length equals 14 residues. V lost 4 bases, J lost 5 bases, and 5 bases stayed unmatched. Germline CDR1 and CDR2: ENHRY and SYGVKD. Of note for this clone: The antigen is undetermined.

The source material was naive CD4+ T cells sorted from blood. Documented subset: CD45RA+ positively selected. The sequence was obtained from a young man in good health. The chain employs TRBV10-3 and TRBJ1-1, with TRBD1 matching 9 bases. The DNA of the CDR3 is TGTGCCATCAGTGGGGACAGGGTGTTTACTGAAGCTTTCTTT. This gives the protein CAISGDRVFTEAFF.